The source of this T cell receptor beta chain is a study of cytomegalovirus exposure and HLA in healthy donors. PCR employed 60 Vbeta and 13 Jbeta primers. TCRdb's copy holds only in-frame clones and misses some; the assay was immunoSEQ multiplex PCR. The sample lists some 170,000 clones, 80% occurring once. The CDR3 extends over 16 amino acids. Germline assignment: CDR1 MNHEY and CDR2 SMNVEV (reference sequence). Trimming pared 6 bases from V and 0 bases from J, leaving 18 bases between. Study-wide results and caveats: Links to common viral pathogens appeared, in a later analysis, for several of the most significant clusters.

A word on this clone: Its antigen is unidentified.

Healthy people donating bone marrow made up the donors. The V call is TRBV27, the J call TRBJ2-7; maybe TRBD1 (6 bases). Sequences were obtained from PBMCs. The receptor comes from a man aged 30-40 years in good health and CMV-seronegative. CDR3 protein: CASRPGTGTPSYEQYF. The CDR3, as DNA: TGTGCCAGCAGGCCGGGAACCGGGACACCCTCCTACGAGCAGTACTTC.